Sequencing of this T cell receptor (beta chain) was carried out in a study of cytotoxic CD8 clonotypes in ibrutinib-treated CLL. Across the whole study: The study recorded mean values of approximately 260,000 productive templates and 94,082 productive rearrangements per sample.

CDR1 is MNHNY, CDR2 SVGAGI, per germline (reference sequence). V lost 7 bases and J lost 2, with 12 bases in between. This CDR3 spans 15 amino acids. Profiled with immunoSEQ multiplex PCR; TCRdb holds only in-frame clones, not every one. Of roughly 97,000 clones listed, 78% are singletons. Findings and caveats of the study: On treatment, the uncommon public clonotypes contracted or remained stable. Clonality climbed at ibrutinib response, then dropped toward baseline at progression. Samples were collected at differing times from sustained-remission and progressing patients.

In regard to this clone: Its antigen remains unidentified.

This receptor was taken from a human donor with chronic lymphocytic leukemia. The material sequenced was PBMCs, taken after 12 months of ibrutinib treatment. The V call is TRBV6-6, the J call TRBJ2-6; no firm D call. CDR3 residues: CASNLKETGANVLTF. CDR3 nucleotides: TGTGCCAGCAATTTAAAGGAAACTGGGGCCAACGTCCTGACTTTC.